The 18 T cell receptor beta chains reported below all come from one sample, sequenced in a study of shared clonotypes between healthy human individuals (dated by TCRdb to the early 2020s). Library method: the immunoSEQ multiplex PCR assay. The table comes from immuneACCESS by way of TCRdb, which keeps in-frame sequences with V and J called. Part of the clones is missing from these tables; in studies checked, under half for an unresolved V gene and the rest for unknown reasons. This sample holds some 1 million clones; 60% to 80% were observed only once. The ten biggest clones cover approximately 1.5% of the sample. The specimen sequenced was memory CD4+ T cells sorted from blood. What the cell subset or site label conveys for this sample: CD45RA-negative fraction. These receptors came from a man aged 18-30 years in good health.

This chain joins TRBV6-1 and TRBJ1-5; D uncertain. CDR1 and CDR2 (germline): MNHNS, SASEGT. The CDR3 extends over 15 amino acids. V was cut by 6 bases and J by 1 base, with 13 bases left in between. The DNA for the CDR3 is TGTGCCAGCAGCCGAGGAGGGCTGAGCAATCAGCCCCAGCATTTT. Translating gives CASSRGGLSNQPQHF.

In its sample, this clone was seen a few times. The genes are TRBV7-8 and TRBJ1-6, with D uncertain. This CDR3 contains 17 residues. Germline CDR1 reads SGHVS; CDR2 reads FQNEAQ. The V end was cut by 5 bases, the J end by 8 bases, with 22 bases between. CDR3 amino acids: CASSPTTSVRGDSPLHF. CDR3 DNA sequence: TGTGCCAGCAGCCCAACCACCTCGGTTCGGGGAGATTCACCCCTCCACTTT.

V usage is TRBV7-2 and J usage is TRBJ2-5; 9 bases line up with TRBD1. V gave up 5 bases and J gave up 3 bases; unmatched junction bases: 7. There are 15 residues in the CDR3. CDR1 is SGHTA, CDR2 FQGNSA, per germline. CDR3 nucleotide sequence: TGTGCCAGCAGCGCCGACAGGGGGGGCAAAGAGACCCAGTACTTC. Translated, it gives CASSADRGGKETQYF.

This sequence joins TRBV6-5 and TRBJ1-1; D call uncertain. V was trimmed by 4 bases and J by 5 bases, leaving 11 bases between them. The germline gives CDR1 MNHEY, CDR2 SVGAGI. The CDR3 runs to 13 residues. CDR3 residues: CASSSILGTEAFF. For the CDR3, the DNA is TGTGCCAGCAGTTCGATCCTTGGGACTGAAGCTTTCTTT.

V usage is TRBV9 and J usage is TRBJ2-2, with a tentative D call TRBD1 (5 bases). The germline CDR1 and CDR2 sequences are SGDLS and YYNGEE. The CDR3 is 13 amino acids. V lost 2 bases to trimming and J lost 11 bases, with 13 bases between them. The CDR3 coding sequence is TGTGCCAGCAGCGTTACTGACAGCTTAGAGCTGTTTTTT. Its translation is CASSVTDSLELFF.

This clone was observed a few times. This sequence joins TRBV7-8 and TRBJ1-5; D gene ambiguous. The CDR3 is 15 residues long. Germline CDR1 reads SGHVS; CDR2 reads FQNEAQ. Trimming cost V 1 base and J 3 bases, with 10 bases left between them. The CDR3 region is CASSLDGRANQPQHF. The CDR3 nucleotides read TGTGCCAGCAGCTTAGATGGTCGGGCCAATCAGCCCCAGCATTTT.

J is TRBJ1-2 and V is TRBV28; unclear D gene. Between the trimmed V and J ends, which lost 5 bases and 3 bases, there was a span of 19 bases. Per the germline V gene, CDR1 is MDHEN and CDR2 is SYDVKM. CDR3 size: 16 residues. The CDR3: CASSPRGSEIYYGYTF. Written as DNA, the CDR3 is TGTGCCAGCAGTCCCCGTGGCAGCGAGATTTACTATGGCTACACCTTC.

The chain employs TRBV10-3 and TRBJ1-2; D unclear. V was clipped by 4 bases and J by 8 bases, with 11 bases between them. The CDR3 runs 12 residues. Germline CDR1 and CDR2: ENHRY and SYGVKD. The CDR3 region is CAISAQQEGYTF. CDR3 bases: TGTGCCATCAGTGCGCAGCAGGAGGGCTACACCTTC.

The chain has TRBV30 and TRBJ2-5; a weak D match, TRBD1 (5 bases). Germline-derived CDR1 and CDR2 are GTSNPN and SVGIG (reference sequence). The CDR3 has 14 amino acids. Trimming pared 2 bases from V and 4 bases from J, leaving 14 bases between. The CDR3 nucleotides are TGTGCCTGGAGTTTTGCTCAGGGTTTAGAGACCCAGTACTTC. Amino acids: CAWSFAQGLETQYF. Supplemented by reference TRBV30 and TRBJ2-5, the full variable domain reads SQTIHQWPATLVQPVGSPLSLECTVEGTSNPNLYWYRQAAGRGLQLLFYSVGIGQISSEVPQNLSASRPQDRQFILSSKKLLLSDSGFYLCAWSFAQGLETQYFGPGTRLLVL.

The V gene is TRBV6-6, the J gene TRBJ1-1; D unclear. This CDR3 has 9 residues. The germline V and J ends were trimmed by 4 bases and 9 bases, with 3 bases remaining between them. Germline V lookup: CDR1 MNHNY, CDR2 SVGAGI (reference sequence). As DNA, the CDR3 is TGTGCCAGCAGTTCAAAAGCTTTCTTT. Translating gives CASSSKAFF.

In this sample, this clone turned up many times. V is TRBV30 and J is TRBJ1-2; D not resolved. The CDR3 runs 11 residues. CDR1 and CDR2 from the germline V gene are GTSNPN and SVGIG (reference sequence). V shed 2 bases and J shed 8 bases, with 9 bases lying between them. The CDR3 reads CAWSREQGYTF. CDR3 nucleotides: TGTGCCTGGAGTCGGGAGCAGGGCTACACCTTC.

This rearrangement joins TRBV2 to TRBJ2-5; 8 bases are a match to TRBD1. Germline CDR1 and CDR2: SNHLY and FYNNEI. V shed 5 bases, J shed 7 bases, and the junction held 6 bases outside the gene matches. The CDR3 extends over 13 amino acids. For the CDR3, the DNA is TGTGCCAGCAGTTTGGACAGGGTGTGGACCCAGTACTTC. This encodes CASSLDRVWTQYF.

The chain recombines TRBV4-1 with TRBJ2-3; 9 bases map to TRBD1. The germline CDR1 and CDR2 sequences are MGHRA and YSYEKL. Unmatched junction bases numbered 11, after V lost 4 bases and J lost 9 bases. The CDR3 spans 15 residues. This CDR3 reads CASSRGTGIQETQYF. The CDR3, as DNA: TGCGCCAGCAGCCGAGGGACAGGGATTCAAGAAACGCAGTATTTT.

Here the CDR3 DNA reads TGTGCCAGCAGCCCCGGCAGGGGGAGCGGGGGAGAGACCCAGTACTTC. It yields the protein CASSPGRGSGGETQYF. This rearrangement joins TRBV4-2 to TRBJ2-5, with a tentative D call TRBD2 (8 bases). This CDR3 has 16 residues. V was shortened by 4 bases and J by 4 bases, with 19 bases between the two germline ends. Germline-derived CDR1 and CDR2 are LGHNA and YNFKEQ.

This clone was detected many times. The chain has TRBV12-5 and TRBJ1-5; D remains unclear. The CDR3 spans 15 residues. V lost 6 bases to trimming and J lost 5 bases, with 17 bases between them. Germline V lookup: CDR1 LGHNT, CDR2 FRNRAP. The CDR3 reads CASGSTEGKYQPQHF. CDR3 in DNA: TGTGCTAGTGGCTCGACGGAAGGCAAATATCAGCCCCAGCATTTT.

Remarks on this clone: A far more abundant clone sits one base away, making this likely a read error. The chain combines TRBV6-4 with TRBJ1-1; D ambiguous. This CDR3 has 14 residues. Germline V gene sequence: CDR1 MRHNA, CDR2 SNTAGT. Between the trimmed V and J ends, which lost 2 bases and 5 bases, there was a span of 12 bases. The CDR3 region has the DNA TGTGCCAGCAGTGACACCGGCAGAAGGACTGAAGCTTTCTTT. It specifies CASSDTGRRTEAFF.

V gene TRBV2 combines with J gene TRBJ1-2; D ambiguous. With 7 bases removed from V and 1 base from J, the gap between germline ends came to 7 bases. Germline assignment: CDR1 SNHLY and CDR2 FYNNEI. CDR3 length: 12 residues. The CDR3 region is CASTQVNYGYTF. CDR3 DNA: TGTGCCAGCACGCAGGTTAACTATGGCTACACCTTC.

This chain joins TRBV7-6 and TRBJ1-2; no clear D. CDR1 is SGHVS, CDR2 FNYEAQ, per germline. The CDR3 totals 15 residues. V was shortened by 2 bases and J by 2 bases, with 12 bases between the two germline ends. Here the CDR3 DNA reads TGTGCCAGCAGCTTAAGTCGGGCTTCCAACTATGGCTACACCTTC. Amino acids: CASSLSRASNYGYTF.